Listed below are T cell receptor beta chains from one sample, sequenced in a study of Tregs in tolerant kidney transplant recipients. Assay used: immunoSEQ multiplex PCR; TCRdb lists only in-frame clones, some missing. The sample includes some 70,000 clones, 80% to 95% of them seen just once. This specimen was CD8+ T cells from blood, taken before the transplant. The source of these receptors is a human donor who received a combined kidney and bone marrow transplant. The CDR3 runs from the conserved cysteine through the conserved F or W. A D gene is named only where the DNA matches it firmly. Clone size is shown for a subset of rows, as once, few, many or a class of expanded clone.

DNA | CDR3 | V | length | J | size | D
TGTGCCTGGAGTGTCGTCAGGGCCTACGAGCAGTACTTC | CAWSVVRAYEQYF | TRBV30 | 13 | TRBJ2-7 | few | .
TGTGCCAGCATTTCCGAAGAGCCAGATACGCAGTATTTT | CASISEEPDTQYF | TRBV2 | 13 | TRBJ2-3 | . | .
TGTGCCAGCAGCCAAGATTTCGGGGCTAACTATGGCTACACCTTC | CASSQDFGANYGYTF | TRBV4-2 | 15 | TRBJ1-2 | . | .
TGTGCCAGCAGCCCCGCAGGGTTCTATAATTCCCCCCTCCACTTT | CASSPAGFYNSPLHF | TRBV7-2 | 15 | TRBJ1-6 | . | .
TGTGCCAGCACAAGAGCGGGGAACGCGAACACCGGGGAGCTGTTTTTT | CASTRAGNANTGELFF | TRBV25-1 | 16 | TRBJ2-2 | . | TRBD2
TGTGCCAGCGGACAGGGCTCTGGAAACACCATATATTTT | CASGQGSGNTIYF | TRBV15 | 13 | TRBJ1-3 | . | TRBD1
TGTGCCAGCAGCCATTCACAAACTACGGGCGAGCAGTACTTC | CASSHSQTTGEQYF | TRBV4-2 | 14 | TRBJ2-7 | . | .
TGTGCCAGCAGCTTTGGTCTAGCGGGGGGTGGGTTTAATGAGCAGTTCTTC | CASSFGLAGGGFNEQFF | TRBV5-6 | 17 | TRBJ2-1 | . | TRBD2
TGCAGTGCTCCCGTATTTGGCTACACCTTC | CSAPVFGYTF | TRBV20-1 | 10 | TRBJ1-2 | . | .
TGTGCCAGCACCTACACACAGGGGGCTTCCGGAAACACCATATATTTT | CASTYTQGASGNTIYF | TRBV7-6 | 16 | TRBJ1-3 | . | TRBD1
TGTGCCAGCAGTTACTCGAGACTAGCTTACAATGAGCAGTTCTTC | CASSYSRLAYNEQFF | TRBV6-5 | 15 | TRBJ2-1 | . | TRBD2
TGCGCCAGCAGCTTGGTTAGGGACAGCCAAGAGACCCAGTACTTC | CASSLVRDSQETQYF | TRBV5-1 | 15 | TRBJ2-5 | once | TRBD1
TGTGCCAGCACCCCCAGGGGGTCGGGCACTGAAGCTTTCTTT | CASTPRGSGTEAFF | TRBV13 | 14 | TRBJ1-1 | . | TRBD1
TGTGCCAGCAGCTTGTCAGGGTCTTACAATGAGCAGTTCTTC | CASSLSGSYNEQFF | TRBV7-2 | 14 | TRBJ2-1 | . | .
TGTGCCTGGAGTGTTCAGGCCTGGCGTAAAAACATTCAGTACTTC | CAWSVQAWRKNIQYF | TRBV30 | 15 | TRBJ2-4 | . | .
TGTGCCAGCACACAGGGTCGGGGCTACACCTTC | CASTQGRGYTF | TRBV6-5 | 11 | TRBJ1-2 | . | .
TGTGCCAGCAGCGTCAAGGGGGGGACACTTACCTACGAGCAGTACTTC | CASSVKGGTLTYEQYF | TRBV9 | 16 | TRBJ2-7 | . | .
TGTGCCAGCAGCTTAGGGGCCAGTCAAGAGACCCAGTACTTC | CASSLGASQETQYF | TRBV7-7 | 14 | TRBJ2-5 | . | .
TGTGCCAGCAGCCCCGGGACAGTCTATAGCAATCAGCCCCAGCATTTT | CASSPGTVYSNQPQHF | TRBV7-9 | 16 | TRBJ1-5 | . | TRBD1
TGTGCCAGCAGGCTAAACAGGGGGCTGGATGGCTACACCTTC | CASRLNRGLDGYTF | TRBV6-5 | 14 | TRBJ1-2 | . | TRBD1
TGTGCCAGCAGCTTAGGAGGCGCCCACGAGCAGTACTTC | CASSLGGAHEQYF | TRBV11-2 | 13 | TRBJ2-7 | . | .
TGTGCCATCCCTGGGGAGCAAGAGACCCAGTACTTC | CAIPGEQETQYF | TRBV27 | 12 | TRBJ2-5 | . | .
TGTGCCAGCAGCCCCGGACAGTCCTCTGGAAACACCATATATTTT | CASSPGQSSGNTIYF | TRBV4-2 | 15 | TRBJ1-3 | . | .
TGTGCCAGCAGTTACTCGACGGGGGGCTACGAGCAGTACTTC | CASSYSTGGYEQYF | TRBV6-5 | 14 | TRBJ2-7 | . | TRBD2
TGCGCCAGCAGCCATGCCACCGGGACAGGGAGGTATAATTCCCCCCTCCACTTT | CASSHATGTGRYNSPLHF | TRBV4-3 | 18 | TRBJ1-6 | . | TRBD1
TGTGCCAGCAGCTTAGCGACTAGCGGGACTAACACCGGGGAGCTGTTTTTT | CASSLATSGTNTGELFF | TRBV7-6 | 17 | TRBJ2-2 | . | TRBD2
TGTGCCAGCAGCTGGGGCCTAGCGGGGGATTCCTACGAGCAGTACTTC | CASSWGLAGDSYEQYF | TRBV7-8 | 16 | TRBJ2-7 | once | TRBD2
TGTGCCAGCAGCGCCGGAACCGGGACAGGGGCTTTTTATGGCTACACCTTC | CASSAGTGTGAFYGYTF | TRBV9 | 17 | TRBJ1-2 | . | TRBD1
TGTGCCAGCAGCTTAACTCGGAATGAGCAGTTCTTC | CASSLTRNEQFF | TRBV5-6 | 12 | TRBJ2-1 | . | .
TGTGCCACCAGCAGAGACCTTGACAGCGACTATGGCTACACCTTC | CATSRDLDSDYGYTF | TRBV15 | 15 | TRBJ1-2 | . | .
TGTGCCAGCAGCGGAGGGACGGACCCCTACGAGCAGTACTTC | CASSGGTDPYEQYF | TRBV7-6 | 14 | TRBJ2-7 | . | .
TGCGCCAGCAGCTCCGGACTAGCGGGGGCTAAATCTGGGGCCAACGTCCTGACTTTC | CASSSGLAGAKSGANVLTF | TRBV5-1 | 19 | TRBJ2-6 | . | TRBD2
TGTGCCAGCAGAATGACAGGGTCAGACGAGCAGTACTTC | CASRMTGSDEQYF | TRBV27 | 13 | TRBJ2-7 | once | TRBD1
TGTGCCAGCAGTGAAATGAGGGAATATGAAAAACTGTTTTTT | CASSEMREYEKLFF | TRBV6-1 | 14 | TRBJ1-4 | few | .
TGCAGCGTTCTCAGGGGCTCCTACAATGAGCAGTTCTTC | CSVLRGSYNEQFF | TRBV29-1 | 13 | TRBJ2-1 | . | .
TGTGCCACCACAAACCGGGACACCTACAATGAGCAGTTCTTC | CATTNRDTYNEQFF | TRBV6-5 | 14 | TRBJ2-1 | medium-sized | .
TGTGCCAGTAGTACCGGGGGGCGGGGTCCCGGGGAGCTGTTTTTT | CASSTGGRGPGELFF | TRBV19 | 15 | TRBJ2-2 | . | .
TGTGCCAGCAGTCCAGGGGACAGGGGCGAGAACACCGGGGAGCTGTTTTTT | CASSPGDRGENTGELFF | TRBV25-1 | 17 | TRBJ2-2 | . | TRBD1
TGTGCCAGCAGTGCTTCCAGAAACTACGAGCAGTACTTC | CASSASRNYEQYF | TRBV2 | 13 | TRBJ2-7 | . | .
TGCGCCAGCAGCCTAACGGGGGGAGGGGACTACGAGCAGTACTTC | CASSLTGGGDYEQYF | TRBV4-3 | 15 | TRBJ2-7 | . | TRBD2
TGTGCCATCAGTGAGCCCTACCAGGGGGGAACCTACGAGCAGTACTTC | CAISEPYQGGTYEQYF | TRBV10-3 | 16 | TRBJ2-7 | . | .
TGTGCCAGCAGCCCCGGGACTAGCCTTAGCGGGCATACGCAGTATTTT | CASSPGTSLSGHTQYF | TRBV5-6 | 16 | TRBJ2-3 | once | TRBD2
TGTGCCAGCAGCGTACAGCGGGGGGGTCTGGATACGCAGTATTTT | CASSVQRGGLDTQYF | TRBV9 | 15 | TRBJ2-3 | once | TRBD2
TGCGCCAGCAGCCTAACAGGTACTGAAGCTTTCTTT | CASSLTGTEAFF | TRBV5-1 | 12 | TRBJ1-1 | . | .
TGTGCCAGCGAACCCCCGGTCAGCACAGATACGCAGTATTTT | CASEPPVSTDTQYF | TRBV2 | 14 | TRBJ2-3 | . | .
TGTGCCAGCAGTTTACAGGGTAGCTATGGCTACACCTTC | CASSLQGSYGYTF | TRBV27 | 13 | TRBJ1-2 | . | .
TGTGCCAGCAGTTTAGGAGGACAGGGGAACGAGCAGTACTTC | CASSLGGQGNEQYF | TRBV27 | 14 | TRBJ2-7 | . | TRBD1
TGTGCCAGCAGCCCCTCCGGGGGGAATTCACCCCTCCACTTT | CASSPSGGNSPLHF | TRBV9 | 14 | TRBJ1-6 | once | .
TGTGCCAGCCATAACACGAACACCGGGGAGCTGTTTTTT | CASHNTNTGELFF | TRBV25-1 | 13 | TRBJ2-2 | . | .
TGTGCCAGCAGCTTAGTTGCGGGAGCCTACAATGAGCAGTTCTTC | CASSLVAGAYNEQFF | TRBV11-2 | 15 | TRBJ2-1 | . | TRBD2
TGTGCCAGCAGTTCGGGACTAGCGGCGTCCTACAATGAGCAGTTCTTC | CASSSGLAASYNEQFF | TRBV27 | 16 | TRBJ2-1 | . | TRBD2
TGTGCCAGCAGCGGAGGAGCCACCTATGGCTACACCTTC | CASSGGATYGYTF | TRBV9 | 13 | TRBJ1-2 | . | .
TGTGCCACCAGCAGAGATCGGGGGGGGGCCACAAAGAACACTGAAGCTTTCTTT | CATSRDRGGATKNTEAFF | TRBV15 | 18 | TRBJ1-1 | . | .
TGTGCCAGCAGCCTAGGGGGCGCAGAGACCCAGTACTTC | CASSLGGAETQYF | TRBV9 | 13 | TRBJ2-5 | once | TRBD1
TGTGCCAGCAGTGAGTTAGGAGCGGAGCAGTACTTC | CASSELGAEQYF | TRBV2 | 12 | TRBJ2-7 | . | .
TGTGCCAGCAGCTTAGTACTAGCGGGGGAAGAGACCCAGTACTTC | CASSLVLAGEETQYF | TRBV7-6 | 15 | TRBJ2-5 | . | TRBD2
TGTGCCAGTAGTAGGACTAGCGGGAGTCCTGAGCAGTTCTTC | CASSRTSGSPEQFF | TRBV19 | 14 | TRBJ2-1 | . | TRBD2